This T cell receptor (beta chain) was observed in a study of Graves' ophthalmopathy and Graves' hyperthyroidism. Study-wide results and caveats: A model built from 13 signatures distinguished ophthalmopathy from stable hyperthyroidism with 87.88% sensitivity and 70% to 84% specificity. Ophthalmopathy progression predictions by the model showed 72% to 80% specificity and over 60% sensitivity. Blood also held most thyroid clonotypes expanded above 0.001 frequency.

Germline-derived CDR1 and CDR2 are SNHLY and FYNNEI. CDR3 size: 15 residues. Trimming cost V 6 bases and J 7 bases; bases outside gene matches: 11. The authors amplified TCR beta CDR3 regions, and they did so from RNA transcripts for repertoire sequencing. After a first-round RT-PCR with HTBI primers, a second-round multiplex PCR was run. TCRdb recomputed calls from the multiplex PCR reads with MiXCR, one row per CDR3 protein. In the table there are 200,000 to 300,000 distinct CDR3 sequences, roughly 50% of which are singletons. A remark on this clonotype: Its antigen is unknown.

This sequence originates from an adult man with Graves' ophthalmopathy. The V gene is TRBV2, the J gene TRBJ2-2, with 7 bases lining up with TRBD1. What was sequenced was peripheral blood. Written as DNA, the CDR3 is TGTGCCAGCAGCTCCTTACAGGGGACGGGCGGGGAGCTGTTTTTT. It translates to CASSSLQGTGGELFF. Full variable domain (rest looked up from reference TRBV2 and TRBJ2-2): EPEVTQTPSHQVTQMGQEVILRCVPISNHLYFYWYRQILGQKVEFLVSFYNNEISEKSEIFDDQFSVERPDGSNFTLKIRSTKLEDSAMYFCASSSLQGTGGELFFGEGSRLTVL.